The 7 T cell receptor beta chains given below trace back to one sample, sequenced in a study of siplizumab effects on memory and regulatory T cells. Data came from immunoSEQ multiplex PCR; TCRdb stores just in-frame clones and leaves some out. The sample includes under 130,000 clones, about 92% of them seen just once. The source material was CD4+ T cells sorted from blood. These receptors were collected from a human donor in good health.

The chain combines TRBV6-1 with TRBJ1-2; TRBD1 agrees at 7 bases. The CDR3 sequence is 18 residues long. The V gene's germline CDR1 is MNHNS and CDR2 SASEGT. The junction had 17 bases not matched to a gene; V was cut back by 2 bases and J by 5 bases. The CDR3 DNA sequence: TGTGCCAGCAGTGAATCCCTCCACACCGGGACAGAGCTTTATGGCTACACCTTC. Translating it yields CASSESLHTGTELYGYTF.

This sequence joins TRBV5-8 and TRBJ1-4, with 8 bases that match TRBD1. J lost 0 bases, V lost 4 bases, and 8 bases had no gene match. Germline CDR1 reads SGHTS; CDR2 reads YDEGEE. This CDR3 has 17 residues. The CDR3 sequence: CASSPMTGAATNEKLFF. In DNA, the CDR3 is TGTGCCAGCAGCCCCATGACAGGGGCCGCAACTAATGAAAAACTGTTTTTT.

V and J are TRBV5-5 and TRBJ2-7; 8 bases align to TRBD1. CDR1 SGHKS and CDR2 YYEKEE come from the germline V gene (reference sequence). V was pared by 4 bases and J by 0 bases, with 9 bases of the junction left unmatched. The CDR3 extends over 16 amino acids. CDR3 region: CASSLYGQGFSYEQYF. The CDR3 DNA sequence: TGTGCCAGCAGCCTGTACGGACAGGGCTTCTCCTACGAGCAGTACTTC.

This chain joins TRBV7-9 and TRBJ1-1; D gene unclear. Germline V gene lookup returns CDR1 SEHNR and CDR2 FQNEAQ (reference sequence). The germline V and J ends were trimmed by 1 base and 8 bases, with 5 bases remaining between them. CDR3 size: 11 residues. The CDR3 DNA sequence: TGTGCCAGCAGCTTAGTAGGAGAAGCTTTCTTT. Its translation is CASSLVGEAFF.

The chain is built from TRBV29-1 and TRBJ1-1; the match to TRBD1 covers 8 bases. The length of the CDR3 is 14 residues. Trimming removed 4 bases from V and 14 bases from J; junction bases left unmatched: 18. CDR1 and CDR2 from the germline V gene are SQVTM and ANQGSEA. The CDR3 protein is CSVVEDRAASGGFF. DNA for the CDR3: TGCAGCGTTGTGGAGGACAGGGCGGCCAGTGGGGGGTTCTTT.

The chain employs TRBV5-1 and TRBJ1-4, with D perhaps matching TRBD1 (5 bases). CDR3 length: 14 amino acids. Germline CDR1 and CDR2: SGHRS and YFSETQ. V was cut by 5 bases and J by 4 bases, with 12 bases left in between. CDR3 region: CASRRQLNNEKLFF. Here the CDR3 DNA reads TGCGCCAGCAGACGACAGCTTAATAATGAAAAACTGTTTTTT.

The V call is TRBV19, the J call TRBJ2-7, with a tentative D call TRBD1 (6 bases). Trimming stripped 6 bases from V and 4 bases from J, with 19 bases between. Germline CDR1 is LNHDA and CDR2 is SQIVND (reference sequence). This CDR3 is 15 amino acids long. CDR3 loop: CASRATGKEAYEQYF. The DNA of the CDR3 is TGTGCCAGTAGGGCCACAGGGAAAGAGGCATACGAGCAGTACTTC.